The clone carrying this T cell receptor (beta chain) was detected many times. Its target is unknown. At one end, the junction sequence differs from germline, possibly due to a read error. The data stem from a study of metastatic and nonmetastatic thyroid tumors. Study at large: Repertoires were compared across blood and tumor or nodule tissue from malignant and benign thyroid patients.

Study-wide results and limits: Reported TCR beta diversity, measured in blood and tumor, was significantly higher for malignant thyroid tumors than for benign nodules.

Every patient was untreated before thyroid surgery. In the authors' methods: The study's classifier, a distant-metastasis tool for papillary thyroid cancer, was built using CDR3 differences across clinicopathological groups. From the PCR reads, TCRdb re-called clones with MiXCR. The V and J calls reflect TCRdb's pipeline rather than the authors' work. Of 50,000 to 60,000 clones in the sample, about a sixth were seen once. Germline assignment: CDR1 MNHEY and CDR2 SVGEGT. This CDR3 region has 12 residues. The sequenced sample was blood. The clonotype comes from a female donor with papillary thyroid cancer or a benign thyroid nodule (not recorded which). Some clones in this sample may be carry-over from other donors' samples. V gene TRBV6-2 or TRBV6-3 combines with J gene TRBJ1-1; D gene uncertain. The CDR3 region is CASSLGRTEAFF. Here the CDR3 DNA reads TGTGCCAGCAGCCTAGGACGGACTGAGGCTTTCTTT.